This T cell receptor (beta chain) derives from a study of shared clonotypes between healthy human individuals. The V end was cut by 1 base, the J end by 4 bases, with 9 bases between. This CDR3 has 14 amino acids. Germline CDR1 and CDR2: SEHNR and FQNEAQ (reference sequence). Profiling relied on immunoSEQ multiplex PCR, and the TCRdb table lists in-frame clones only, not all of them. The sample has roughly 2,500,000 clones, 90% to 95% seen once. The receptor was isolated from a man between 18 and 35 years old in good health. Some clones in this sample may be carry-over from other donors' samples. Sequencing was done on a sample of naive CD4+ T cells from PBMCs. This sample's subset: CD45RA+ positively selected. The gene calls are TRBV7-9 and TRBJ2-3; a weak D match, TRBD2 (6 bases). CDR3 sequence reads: CASSLGLVPDTQYF. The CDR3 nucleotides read TGTGCCAGCAGCTTAGGACTAGTCCCAGATACGCAGTATTTT. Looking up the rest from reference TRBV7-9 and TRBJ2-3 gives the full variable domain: DTGVSQNPRHKITKRGQNVTFRCDPISEHNRLYWYRQTLGQGPEFLTYFQNEAQLEKSRLLSDRFSAERPKGSFSTLEIQRTEQGDSAMYLCASSLGLVPDTQYFGPGTRLTVL.